This T cell receptor beta chain originates from a study of blood T cell repertoires in COVID-19. Study context: T cells, B-cell-depleted T cells, or PBMCs provided the cDNA or gDNA that served as material.

Some clones are missing from TCRdb's copy, which holds only in-frame ones; the method was immunoSEQ multiplex PCR. The data hold about 220,000 clones, with less than 85% observed a single time. The CDR3 has 14 residues. The V gene end was trimmed by 0 bases and the J gene end by 15 bases; junction bases not matched to a gene: 11. The V gene's germline CDR1 is SGHTS and CDR2 YDEGEE. This chain uses TRBV5-8 with TRBJ2-1; 8 positions agree with TRBD2. Input material: peripheral blood. This receptor was identified in a woman aged 65 to 85 with acute or convalescent COVID-19. CDR3 sequence reads: CASSLERLAGRGFF. The CDR3 DNA reads TGTGCCAGCAGCTTGGAAAGGCTAGCGGGCCGGGGGTTCTTC.